Listed below are T cell receptor beta chains from one sample, sequenced in a study of shared T cell receptors in the human thymus. Profiled with immunoSEQ multiplex PCR; TCRdb holds only in-frame clones, not every one. This repertoire shows roughly 710,000 clones, approximately 85% found once; its top ten account for more than 0.008%. These same data were also listed under a study on human thymus T cells.

Sequences were obtained from thymocytes. These receptors were obtained from a girl in the first two years of life with a congenital heart defect. Each CDR3 is given with its conserved first and last residue. A D gene is named only where the DNA matches it firmly.

d_gene	v_gene	j_gene	CDR3aa	CDR3nt
.	TRBV21-1	TRBJ2-7	CASSPDGQGDNEQYF	TGTGCCAGCAGCCCCGACGGACAGGGGGACAACGAGCAGTACTTC
.	TRBV27	TRBJ2-3	CASSLWGRGTDTQYF	TGTGCCAGCAGTTTATGGGGTCGGGGGACAGATACGCAGTATTTT
TRBD1	TRBV7-6	TRBJ1-2	CASSLKKPTRRGGSNYGYTF	TGTGCCAGCAGCTTAAAAAAACCAACCCGGAGAGGGGGCTCCAACTATGGCTACACCTTC
.	TRBV28	TRBJ1-6	CASSFRALKPLHF	TGTGCCAGCAGTTTCAGGGCCCTCAAACCCCTCCACTTT
.	TRBV7-9	TRBJ1-3	CASSLQKHRVTGNTIYF	TGTGCCAGCAGCTTACAGAAACACAGGGTAACTGGAAACACCATATATTTT
TRBD1	TRBV28	TRBJ1-1	CASKQGVSGPGGGTEAFF	TGTGCCAGCAAACAGGGGGTGTCCGGCCCTGGCGGGGGAACGGAAGCTTTCTTT
.	TRBV27	TRBJ1-1	CASSIGGDTEAFF	TGTGCCAGCAGTATCGGGGGGGACACTGAAGCTTTCTTT
.	TRBV10-2	TRBJ1-5	CATLEGWGDNQPQHF	TGCGCCACCCTAGAGGGGTGGGGGGACAATCAGCCCCAGCATTTT
.	TRBV6-1	TRBJ2-7	CASSERDTEALYEQYF	TGTGCCAGCAGTGAAAGAGACACAGAAGCTTTATACGAGCAGTACTTC
TRBD1	TRBV5-1	TRBJ2-7	CASSSWTGSQKQYF	TGCGCCAGCAGCTCTTGGACAGGGTCGCAAAAGCAGTACTTC
.	TRBV28	TRBJ1-2	CASSFPQGTPSSGYTF	TGTGCCAGCAGTTTTCCCCAGGGTACCCCGAGCAGTGGCTACACCTTC
TRBD2	TRBV7-6	TRBJ2-7	CASSLDGLEAGDYYEQYF	TGTGCCAGCAGCTTAGACGGTCTCGAAGCGGGGGACTACTACGAGCAGTACTTC
TRBD2	TRBV6-5	TRBJ2-3	CASTRAGPHTDTQYF	TGTGCCAGCACCCGAGCGGGACCCCACACAGATACGCAGTATTTT
TRBD1	TRBV30	TRBJ1-2	CAWSGAGTGDGYTF	TGTGCCTGGAGTGGTGCCGGGACAGGGGATGGCTACACCTTC